This TCR beta chain was profiled in a study of CD8 T cells in Susac syndrome. The germline V gene encodes CDR1 SGDLS and CDR2 YYNGEE. V lost 3 bases to trimming and J lost 6 bases; unmatched junction nucleotides: 7. The CDR3 runs 15 residues. Notes on the study in general: There was no clonal expansion in the CD4+ T cell repertoires of Susac syndrome. As the study acknowledged, the number of individuals in its TCR sequencing and HLA analysis was relatively small.

RNA totalling roughly 0.45 to 1 ug underwent reverse transcription with random hexamers. The immunoSEQ assay covered 54 Vbeta and 13 Jbeta segments for CDR3. TCRdb processed the immunoSEQ multiplex PCR reads anew with MiXCR; each CDR3 protein has one entry. Seen here are hundreds of thousands of distinct CDR3 sequences, 90% to 96% observed once, and the top ten hold 0.08% to 0.11%. Note on this clonotype: Its antigen is unidentified.

Input material: CD4+ T cells from PBMCs. The gene calls are TRBV9 and TRBJ1-5, with 9 bases lining up with TRBD1. This receptor was obtained from a human donor with Susac syndrome. CDR3 protein: CASSATGGAGQPQHF. CDR3 in DNA: TGTGCCAGCAGCGCAACAGGGGGCGCAGGTCAGCCCCAGCATTTT. Supplemented by reference TRBV9 and TRBJ1-5, the full variable domain reads DSGVTQTPKHLITATGQRVTLRCSPRSGDLSVYWYQQSLDQGLQFLIQYYNGEERAKGNILERFSAQQFPDLHSELNLSSLELGDSALYFCASSATGGAGQPQHFGDGTRLSIL.